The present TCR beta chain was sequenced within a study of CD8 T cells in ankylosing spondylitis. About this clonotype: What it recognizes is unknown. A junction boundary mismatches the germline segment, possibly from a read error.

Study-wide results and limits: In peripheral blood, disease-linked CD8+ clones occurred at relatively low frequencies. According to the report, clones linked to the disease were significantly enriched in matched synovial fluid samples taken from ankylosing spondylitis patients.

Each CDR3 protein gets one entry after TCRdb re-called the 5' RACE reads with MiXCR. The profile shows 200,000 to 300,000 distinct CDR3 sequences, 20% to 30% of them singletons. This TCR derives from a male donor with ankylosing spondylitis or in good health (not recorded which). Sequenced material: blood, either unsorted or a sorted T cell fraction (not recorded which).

DNA of the CDR3: TGCTGTGCTATCCCAACTTATCGGGCTAGCGGGGGTTACGAGCAGTACTTC. This sequence encodes CCAIPTYRASGGYEQYF. The V gene is TRBV20-1, the J gene TRBJ2-7; 10 bases are a match to TRBD2. This CDR3 has 17 residues. Germline CDR1 and CDR2: DFQATT and SNEGSKA (reference sequence).